This is a list of T cell receptor beta chains from one sample in a study of a mutant IDH1 vaccine in newly diagnosed glioma. Antigen specificity for these receptors is unknown. Sequencing used immunoSEQ multiplex PCR; TCRdb keeps in-frame clones, though not all of them. Among fewer than 35,000 clones listed, about three quarters were seen once. The sample was PBMCs, taken from a glioma patient whose treatment included an IDH1 peptide vaccine. The receptor source for this set is a man over 45 with glioma. CDR3s include the opening cysteine and the closing phenylalanine or tryptophan.

TRBV18,TRBJ2-3,CASSPPPSRGTQYF
TRBV7-2,TRBJ2-2,CASSLGAYLPGELFF
TRBV30,TRBJ2-7,CAWSVRRFLHEQYF
TRBV20-1,TRBJ1-2,CSNTGGVGYTF
TRBV19,TRBJ2-1,CASSFGGPSGNEQFF
TRBV27,TRBJ2-7,CASIGGADEQYF
TRBV13,TRBJ2-2,CASSLGQGGGELFF
TRBV5-1,TRBJ1-1,CASKIGGLNTEAFF
TRBV2,TRBJ1-5,CASSEEGGNQPQHF
TRBV7-8,TRBJ2-7,CASSSSDYEQYF
TRBV27,TRBJ1-1,CASSLRHDTEAFF
TRBV19,TRBJ2-2,CASSILPTGLSGELFF
TRBV19,TRBJ1-2,CASSINYGYTF
TRBV5-6,TRBJ2-1,CASSPGQGIPEQFF
TRBV30,TRBJ2-3,CAWKGTDTQYF
TRBV19,TRBJ1-2,CASSITTPRQRYGYTF
TRBV5-4,TRBJ2-5,CASNPLGETQYF
TRBV4-1,TRBJ1-2,CASSPSLRGNYGYTF
TRBV6-6,TRBJ1-5,CASCDGKYSNQPQHF
TRBV27,TRBJ1-5,CASRSEGRGNQPQHF
TRBV30,TRBJ1-1,CAWSGRGLPGTEAFF
TRBV10-3,TRBJ2-5,CAISQAGAGSETQYF
TRBV18,TRBJ1-1,CASSRDRVNTEAFF
TRBV5-6,TRBJ1-4,CASSNRDRDEKLFF
TRBV6-5,TRBJ2-7,CASSLYEGQTYEQYF
TRBV19,TRBJ1-2,CASSMIGGGYTF
TRBV7-2,TRBJ2-7,CASTHGGTGTSSHEQYF
TRBV7-9,TRBJ2-1,CASSPPGLAGGYNEQFF
TRBV27,TRBJ1-5,CASSRDLNQPQHF
TRBV5-1,TRBJ2-1,CASSLDTELFF
TRBV9,TRBJ1-3,CASSVGGGARGNTIYF
TRBV19,TRBJ2-1,CASSISDNEQFF
TRBV5-6,TRBJ2-3,CASSLGGTDTQYF
TRBV11-2,TRBJ1-1,CASSLRDGFFF
TRBV28,TRBJ2-1,CASRVGTAGGHEQFF